One sample yielded the 19 T cell receptor beta chains listed below, sequenced in a study of blood T cell repertoires in COVID-19. This table comes from immunoSEQ multiplex PCR, and its TCRdb copy is limited to in-frame clones, with some not included. The data hold 160,000 or so clones, with 80% to 90% observed a single time. Sequenced input: peripheral blood. These receptors all stem from a human donor in a cohort sampled during active COVID-19.

The V gene is TRBV5-6, the J gene TRBJ1-2, with D hard to call. V lost 6 bases and J 4 bases, leaving 16 bases between the germline ends. The CDR3 length is 14 residues. CDR1 is SGHDT, CDR2 YYEEEE, per germline. The CDR3 loop reads CASTPPSQVYGYTF. The CDR3, as DNA: TGTGCCAGCACTCCACCCAGCCAGGTCTATGGCTACACCTTC.

The chain's CDR3 is CASSLDRATNQPQHF. Here the CDR3 DNA reads TGTGCCAGCAGCCTGGACAGGGCTACCAATCAGCCCCAGCATTTT. V and J are TRBV7-2 and TRBJ1-5; 8 nucleotides agree with TRBD1. The CDR3 is 15 residues long. Germline V CDR1 and CDR2: SGHTA, FQGNSA. V trimming: 5 bases; J trimming: 3 bases; junction bases outside the gene matches: 6.

This clone was detected only once. J is TRBJ1-4 and V is TRBV7-9; D is perhaps TRBD1 (5 bases). The CDR3 spans 14 residues. Germline V gene data show CDR1 as SEHNR and CDR2 as FQNEAQ (reference sequence). V lost 5 bases, J lost 2 bases, and 9 bases lay in between. The chain's CDR3 is CASSTQATNEKLFF. As DNA, the CDR3 is TGTGCCAGCAGCACACAGGCGACTAATGAAAAACTGTTTTTT.

The chain is built from TRBV9 and TRBJ1-1, with D uncertain. The V end lost 4 bases, the J end lost 3 bases, and 13 bases lay between the germline ends. The CDR3 totals 14 residues. Per germline, CDR1 SGDLS and CDR2 YYNGEE. The CDR3 sequence: CASSRRVGDTEAFF. In DNA, the CDR3 is TGTGCCAGCAGCAGGAGGGTGGGCGACACTGAAGCTTTCTTT.

CDR3 region: CASSLEDRTNNEQFF. In nucleotides, the CDR3 is TGTGCCAGCAGCTTAGAAGACAGGACAAACAATGAGCAGTTCTTC. The rearrangement uses TRBV11-2 and TRBJ2-1; weak D call: TRBD1 (6 bases). The germline V gene encodes CDR1 SGHAT and CDR2 FQNNGV. Deletions cut 0 bases from V and 5 bases from J, with 11 bases between. CDR3 length equals 15 residues.

This sequence joins TRBV6-2 or TRBV6-3 and TRBJ1-1; D ambiguous. The CDR3 covers 14 residues. Trimming removed 2 bases at V and 1 base at J, with 8 bases between. Germline CDR1 reads MNHEY; CDR2 reads SVGEGT. The CDR3 protein is CASSYTTPNTEAFF. The CDR3 bases are TGTGCCAGCAGTTACACGACACCGAACACTGAAGCTTTCTTT.

The chain couples TRBV15 to TRBJ1-1, with TRBD1 identical over 9 bases. V lost 8 bases and J lost 3; bases outside the gene matches: 13. CDR3 length equals 16 residues. Germline lookup yields CDR1 LNHNV and CDR2 YYDKDF (reference sequence). This CDR3 reads CATAGRTGVPDTEAFF. CDR3 DNA: TGTGCCACCGCAGGAAGGACAGGGGTCCCGGACACTGAAGCTTTCTTT.

This sequence joins TRBV7-2 and TRBJ2-2; D might be TRBD1 (5 bases). Per germline, CDR1 SGHTA and CDR2 FQGNSA. V lost 2 bases to trimming and J lost 0 bases, with 10 bases between them. The CDR3 runs to 16 residues. The CDR3 region has the DNA TGTGCCAGCAGCTTAAGTGGGGCAACGAACACCGGGGAGCTGTTTTTT. Protein sequence: CASSLSGATNTGELFF.

The chain employs TRBV19 and TRBJ2-7; a weak D match, TRBD2 (5 bases). V was pared by 5 bases and J by 0 bases, with 11 bases between. The CDR3 runs to 14 residues. Germline CDR1 reads LNHDA; CDR2 reads SQIVND (reference sequence). DNA for the CDR3: TGTGCCAGTAGTCCTAGAGGGAGCTCCTACGAGCAGTACTTC. Translation: CASSPRGSSYEQYF.

The gene calls are TRBV11-3 and TRBJ1-2; 7 bases map to TRBD1. J gave up 4 bases and V 2 bases, and 10 bases lay outside the gene matches. This CDR3 has 16 residues. Germline V gives CDR1 SGHNT, CDR2 YENEEA. The CDR3 sequence: CASSLPQPGQPYGYTF. The CDR3 DNA is TGTGCCAGCAGCTTACCCCAGCCGGGACAGCCCTATGGCTACACCTTC.

This chain connects TRBV4-3 to TRBJ1-3; D perhaps matches TRBD1 (6 bases). Germline loops: CDR1 LGHNA, CDR2 YSLEER. This CDR3 is built from 15 residues. V lost 4 bases and J 0 bases, leaving 10 bases between the germline ends. CDR3 nucleotide sequence: TGCGCCAGCAGCCCGGTAGGGGGCTCTGGAAACACCATATATTTT. It translates to CASSPVGGSGNTIYF.

The rearrangement uses TRBV28 and TRBJ2-3; TRBD1 agrees at 7 bases. J lost 3 bases, V lost 7 bases, and 4 bases had no gene match. This CDR3 is 13 amino acids long. The germline CDR1 and CDR2 sequences are MDHEN and SYDVKM. The CDR3 DNA reads as TGTGCCAGCAATGGCAGGGGGACAGATACGCAGTATTTT. This codes for CASNGRGTDTQYF.

This clone was observed once. The V gene is TRBV15, the J gene TRBJ2-3, with TRBD1 matching over 8 bases. The ends lost 5 bases at V and 2 bases at J; junction bases unmatched: 3. The CDR3 is made up of 14 amino acids. Germline CDR1 and CDR2: LNHNV and YYDKDF (reference sequence). For the CDR3, the DNA is TGTGCCACCAGCGAGGACAGGGTCACAGATACGCAGTATTTT. Translated, it gives CATSEDRVTDTQYF.

This chain joins TRBV24-1 and TRBJ1-5, with TRBD1 identical over 10 bases. This CDR3 has 15 amino acids. The V gene's germline CDR1 is KGHDR and CDR2 SFDVKD. Trimming took 5 bases from V and 6 from J; bases not matched to a gene: 6. CDR3 coding DNA: TGTGCCACCAGTGGCCCCGGGACAGGGGCTCAGCCCCAGCATTTT. Translating it yields CATSGPGTGAQPQHF.

J is TRBJ2-6 and V is TRBV7-3; perhaps TRBD1 as D (5 bases). Germline loops: CDR1 SGHTA, CDR2 FQGTGA. Trimming removed 4 bases from V and 1 base from J, with 8 bases in between. This CDR3 contains 15 residues. In nucleotides, the CDR3 is TGTGCCAGCAGCTACCAGGGATCTGGGGCCAACGTCCTGACTTTC. Its translation: CASSYQGSGANVLTF.

This rearrangement joins TRBV9 to TRBJ1-1; 7 bases fit TRBD1. The CDR3 loop spans 14 amino acids. Germline loops: CDR1 SGDLS, CDR2 YYNGEE. V trimming: 0 bases; J trimming: 3 bases; junction bases outside the gene matches: 2. CDR3 nucleotide sequence: TGTGCCAGCAGCGTAGGAAGGGGGCACACTGAAGCTTTCTTT. This encodes CASSVGRGHTEAFF.

The V call is TRBV27, the J call TRBJ1-1; D is undetermined. Germline CDR1 MNHEY, CDR2 SMNVEV (reference sequence). CDR3 length: 14 residues. The V end lost 3 bases, the J end lost 1 base, and 9 bases lay between the germline ends. This CDR3 reads CASSFSRSNTEAFF. The DNA of the CDR3 is TGTGCCAGCAGTTTCTCCAGATCGAACACTGAAGCTTTCTTT.

This clone was detected many times. The V gene is TRBV30, the J gene TRBJ1-1, with D uncertain. CDR3 length: 12 amino acids. V was cut by 5 bases and J by 1 base, with 8 bases left in between. Germline CDR1 reads GTSNPN; CDR2 reads SVGIG (reference sequence). The CDR3 DNA reads as TGTGCCTGGCTGGGCCCGAACACTGAAGCTTTCTTT. This gives the protein CAWLGPNTEAFF.

The chain uses TRBV7-8 and TRBJ2-5; D gene unclear. Germline loops: CDR1 SGHVS, CDR2 FQNEAQ. Trimming removed 1 base at V and 5 bases at J, with 11 bases between. The CDR3 has 14 residues. The CDR3: CASSLGAASETQYF. In DNA form, the CDR3 reads TGTGCCAGCAGCTTAGGTGCAGCGTCGGAGACCCAGTACTTC. Filled out from reference TRBV7-8 and TRBJ2-5, the complete variable domain reads GAGVSQSPRYKVAKRGQDVALRCDPISGHVSLFWYQQALGQGPEFLTYFQNEAQLDKSGLPSDRFFAERPEGSVSTLKIQRTQQEDSAVYLCASSLGAASETQYFGPGTRLLVL.